There are many counts of the clone carrying this T cell receptor (beta chain). Antigen specificity is unknown. This record comes from a study of CD8 T cells in ankylosing spondylitis. The study, taken as a whole, reports: Researchers reportedly found disease-linked clones significantly enriched in matched ankylosing spondylitis synovial fluid.

It was by quantitative 5'-RACE with molecular barcodes that TCR beta libraries were made. TCRdb processed the 5' RACE reads anew with MiXCR; each CDR3 protein has one entry. Here the sample spans roughly 130,000 distinct CDR3 sequences, approximately 9.2% being singletons. Germline V lookup: CDR1 SGDLS, CDR2 YYNGEE. There are 15 residues in the CDR3. Trimming removed 4 bases from V and 0 bases from J, with 10 bases in between. The rearrangement links TRBV9 to TRBJ2-2, with D perhaps matching TRBD1 or TRBD2 (5 bases each). This sequence originates from a male donor with ankylosing spondylitis. Input material: synovial fluid, either unsorted or a sorted T cell fraction (not recorded which). The CDR3 bases are TGTGCCAGCAGCTACCGGGACCCGAACACCGGGGAGCTGTTTTTT. Amino acid sequence: CASSYRDPNTGELFF.